The entry below describes one T cell receptor (beta chain). Its antigen is still unknown. Trimming cost V 1 base and J 4 bases; bases outside gene matches: 10. The CDR3 totals 17 residues. Germline CDR1 and CDR2: MGHRA and YSYEKL. The data are from a study of memory CD4+ T cells and cytomegalovirus serostatus. Study findings and constraints: 67 of 164 known CMV-associated TCRbeta sequences appeared in CD4+ memory. The CMV-associated TCR signature appears largely within the CD4+ memory repertoire.

The repertoire was sequenced with immunoSEQ multiplex PCR; TCRdb's copy has only in-frame clones and lacks some. The data hold roughly 50,000 clones, with over 75% observed a single time. The sort gate was single viable CD3+CD4+CD8-CD45RO+ cells for memory CD4+ T cells. Serum IgG to CMV pp150, pp28, p38 and p52 defined serostatus. Positive selection with CD4 microbeads enriched total CD4+ T cells. The receptor was derived from an adult in good health and CMV-seronegative. The chain employs TRBV4-1 and TRBJ1-3; 7 bases fit TRBD1. The sequencing sample was made of memory CD4+ T cells from blood. The CDR3, as DNA: TGCGCCAGCAGCCAAGGTTCAGGGGGATGGGGAGGAAACACCATATATTTT. It codes for CASSQGSGGWGGNTIYF.